These T cell receptor beta chains were read from a single sample in a study of T cells in Graves' hyperthyroidism and ophthalmopathy. Each CDR3 protein gets one entry after TCRdb re-called the multiplex PCR reads with MiXCR. The sample has some 600,000 distinct CDR3 sequences; approximately 13% are singletons. Sequencing was carried out using blood. The receptors here all came from a woman aged 25 to 39 with Graves' hyperthyroidism that later progressed to Graves' ophthalmopathy. Both conserved end residues are part of each CDR3.

TRBV4-2	TRBJ2-1	CASSQGEVGLANTDEQFF
TRBV30	TRBJ2-7	CAWGAGGDEQYF
TRBV9	TRBJ2-1	CASSVATRRDEQFF
TRBV10-3	TRBJ1-4	CAISDRTTNEKLFF
TRBV30	TRBJ1-2	CAWSRDRGKGYTF
TRBV7-9	TRBJ2-1	CASRGLSSYNEQFF
TRBV7-9	TRBJ2-1	CASSSGQGGSYNEQFF
TRBV20-1	TRBJ2-3	CSARWGGSTTDTQYF
TRBV20-1	TRBJ1-5	CSAGDGVYQPQHF
TRBV7-6	TRBJ2-5	CASSLQPQGAETQYF
TRBV5-1	TRBJ2-1	CASSLARVPNEQFF
TRBV15	TRBJ1-3	CATGTNRGAGNTIYF
TRBV12-3/TRBV12-4	TRBJ1-1	CASSLGQSTEAFF
TRBV19	TRBJ1-1	CASSAFGQGVWGTEAFF
TRBV19	TRBJ1-1	CASTGQGVIEAFF
TRBV10-1	TRBJ2-2	CASIGRVNTGELFF
TRBV30	TRBJ2-5	CAWSAPPGGVEETQYF
TRBV4-1	TRBJ2-5	CASSRVDNSETQYF
TRBV12-3/TRBV12-4	TRBJ2-7	CASSLGLAGGGYEQYF
TRBV20-1	TRBJ2-7	CSATNQSTYEQYF
TRBV2	TRBJ2-5	CASSSGQGPETQYF
TRBV6-2/TRBV6-3	TRBJ2-5	CASSSYPETQYF
TRBV10-1	TRBJ2-3	CASSEGHSTDTQYF
TRBV30	TRBJ2-5	CAFRDRGRETQYF
TRBV12-3/TRBV12-4	TRBJ2-1	CASSLWLAGNNEQFF
TRBV7-2	TRBJ2-7	CASSDRGDEQYF
TRBV24-1	TRBJ2-1	CATSDLPGTVNNEQFF
TRBV2	TRBJ2-7	CASRRTDSYEQYF
TRBV6-1	TRBJ2-7	CASSVSGPLVEQYF
TRBV9	TRBJ2-1	CASSLDLAEPYNEQFF
TRBV12-3/TRBV12-4	TRBJ1-6	CASSPGSPVVSPLHF
TRBV2	TRBJ1-2	CASSEEAILPLGYTF
TRBV7-9	TRBJ2-7	CASNQNDNVSERPEQYF
TRBV5-1	TRBJ2-1	CASSPDRGSVYEQFF
TRBV24-1	TRBJ2-2	CATSDRQRANTGELFF
TRBV10-1	TRBJ2-2	CASSESLAFSNTGELFF
TRBV13	TRBJ2-7	CASSLGLRGPRTYEQYF
TRBV14	TRBJ2-3	CASSQAGTFPDYFLTQYF
TRBV10-3	TRBJ1-5	CAIGRQANQPQHF
TRBV20-1	TRBJ2-2	CSAWGPGRDGELFF
TRBV20-1	TRBJ1-3	CSASANDRGGTIYF
TRBV29-1	TRBJ2-2	CSAAGRTNTGELFF
TRBV20-1	TRBJ1-2	CSGRLPEGDYGYTF
TRBV6-1	TRBJ1-2	CASSEGRGGYTF
TRBV2	TRBJ2-7	CASSEIFYEQYF
TRBV7-2	TRBJ2-1	CASCTGSYNEQFF
TRBV5-1	TRBJ2-1	CASSAGTGKNEQFF
TRBV5-1	TRBJ2-1	CASSSTSLAGGGNEQFF
TRBV24-1	TRBJ2-1	CATSDPSGIGNEQFF
TRBV7-8	TRBJ2-7	CASSLYSGTAYEQYF
TRBV6-1	TRBJ2-5	CASNPGPGRTKETQYF
TRBV18	TRBJ1-5	CASSPQDYQPQHF
TRBV12-3/TRBV12-4	TRBJ1-2	CAILDRANYGYTF